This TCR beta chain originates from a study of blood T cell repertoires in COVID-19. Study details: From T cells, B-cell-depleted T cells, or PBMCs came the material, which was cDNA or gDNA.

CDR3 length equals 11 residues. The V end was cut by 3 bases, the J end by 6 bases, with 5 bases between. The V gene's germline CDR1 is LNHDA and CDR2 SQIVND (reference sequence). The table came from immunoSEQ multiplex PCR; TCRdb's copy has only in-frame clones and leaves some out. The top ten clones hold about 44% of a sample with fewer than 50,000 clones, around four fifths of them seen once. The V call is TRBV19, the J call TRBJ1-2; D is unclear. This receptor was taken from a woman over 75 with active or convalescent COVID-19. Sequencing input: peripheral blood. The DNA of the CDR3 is TGTGCCAGTAGTATCCCCGATGGCTACACCTTC. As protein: CASSIPDGYTF.